This is a list of T cell receptor beta chains from one sample in a study of shared clonotypes between healthy human individuals. Here immunoSEQ multiplex PCR was the method, and the copy in TCRdb shows in-frame clones only, minus some. The table shows 1.6 million or so clones, with roughly 98.5% occurring only once. Sequenced input: naive CD4+ T cells sorted from blood. The receptors here all came from a man aged 30 to 45 in good health. The conserved cysteine and the conserved F or W are not part of the CDR3 here. The D gene is left open where the match is weak.

j_gene | len | d_gene | v_gene | CDR3aa
TRBJ2-5 | 14 | . | TRBV6-1 | ASSDRRVGPGETQY
TRBJ1-1 | 12 | TRBD1 | TRBV29-1 | SLTLDRLNTEAF
TRBJ2-2 | 16 | TRBD2 | TRBV5-6 | ASSFGLAGTVRTGELF
TRBJ2-1 | 13 | TRBD2 | TRBV6-1 | ASSDGLAGSFEQF
TRBJ2-2 | 13 | . | TRBV28 | ASSFLAGNTGELF
TRBJ2-7 | 14 | TRBD2 | TRBV5-4 | ASSSATSGPFYEQY
TRBJ2-1 | 14 | . | TRBV5-1 | ASSHLTSSSYNEQF
TRBJ2-1 | 14 | . | TRBV7-9 | ASSPLIAGSGSEQF
TRBJ2-1 | 10 | . | TRBV18 | ASSPSGDEQF
TRBJ1-5 | 13 | . | TRBV7-2 | ASSPRRSSNQPQH
TRBJ2-1 | 12 | . | TRBV7-8 | ASSQGGDLSEQF
TRBJ2-5 | 12 | . | TRBV5-1 | ASSSTGGKETQY
TRBJ2-7 | 10 | . | TRBV2 | VSEGTGDEQY
TRBJ1-2 | 14 | . | TRBV5-1 | ASSLALPSTGNGYT
TRBJ1-2 | 14 | . | TRBV19 | ASSSRTVPTSYGYT
TRBJ2-7 | 12 | . | TRBV18 | ASSPQLRDYEQY
TRBJ2-3 | 10 | . | TRBV11-2 | ASSQSTDTQY
TRBJ1-4 | 12 | TRBD1 | TRBV7-9 | ASGQGTTNEKLF
TRBJ2-3 | 13 | . | TRBV10-2 | ASAEDLLSTDTQY
TRBJ2-3 | 15 | TRBD2 | TRBV5-4 | ASSRRVPGGGTDTQY
TRBJ2-7 | 17 | TRBD2 | TRBV4-1 | ASSQDELGTSGSPDEQY
TRBJ2-3 | 13 | . | TRBV7-2 | ASSFGGPGTDTQY
TRBJ2-5 | 9 | . | TRBV20-1 | SAERTETQY
TRBJ2-7 | 13 | TRBD2 | TRBV29-1 | SVQLLAGNSYEQY
TRBJ2-7 | 13 | TRBD2 | TRBV6-6 | ASSSTSGSSYEQY
TRBJ2-1 | 12 | . | TRBV19 | ASSIGGYSNEQF
TRBJ2-6 | 17 | TRBD1 | TRBV5-1 | ASSLVGTGGTSGANVLT
TRBJ2-2 | 13 | . | TRBV11-3 | ASSLRSGVGGELF
TRBJ2-7 | 12 | . | TRBV18 | ASSPRRTTYEQY